This T cell receptor (beta chain) stems from a study of blood T cell repertoires in COVID-19. The wider study: Samples representing acute and convalescent COVID-19 were sourced from the United States, Italy and Spain. From T cells, B-cell-depleted T cells, or PBMCs came the material, which was cDNA or gDNA.

From germline, CDR1 is SQVTM and CDR2 ANQGSEA. This CDR3 contains 15 residues. Trimming cost V 0 bases and J 9 bases; bases outside gene matches: 8. As processed by the authors: Estimated nucleated cell counts came from reference gene primer amplification. The repertoire was sequenced with immunoSEQ multiplex PCR; TCRdb's copy has only in-frame clones and lacks some. That table furnishes V, J and clone size, whereas the DNA furnished D and trimming. The data hold 200,000 to 250,000 clones, with around 88% observed a single time. The specimen was PBMCs or T cells enriched from blood (not recorded which). The clonotype originates from a woman in her 50s with acute COVID-19. The chain combines TRBV29-1 with TRBJ2-1; 10 nucleotides agree with TRBD1. The chain's CDR3 is CSVEDYGQGDVEQFF. The CDR3, as DNA: TGCAGCGTTGAAGATTATGGACAGGGGGACGTTGAGCAGTTCTTC.